The 12 T cell receptor beta chains below were found in one sample sequenced in a study of Ad26.COV2.S vaccination and SARS-CoV-2 variants. The assay was immunoSEQ multiplex PCR, and TCRdb's table has in-frame clones only and misses some. The sample has some 450,000 clones; about 90% are singletons. The treatment: approximately 18 received Ad26.COV2.S at low or high dose, single or two shots; roughly five received placebo; per-sample allocation not given. Sampling occurred on day 63 after the first vaccine or placebo injection. The sample consisted of peripheral blood, taken in a trial of Ad26.COV2.S vaccine versus placebo. The origin of the receptors is a person aged 18 to 59 who received the Ad26.COV2.S COVID-19 vaccine or a placebo.

V gene TRBV4-2 combines with J gene TRBJ2-3; 9 bases agree with TRBD2. Germline V gene sequence: CDR1 LGHNA, CDR2 YNFKEQ. This CDR3 contains 16 residues. Trimming removed 3 bases from V and 5 bases from J; junction bases left unmatched: 9. Here the CDR3 DNA reads TGTGCCAGCAGCCACGCACCGGGACTAGCAGTAGATACGCAGTATTTT. Amino acids: CASSHAPGLAVDTQYF.

The chain recombines TRBV29-1 with TRBJ2-3; 7 bases are a match to TRBD1. In germline, CDR1 is SQVTM, CDR2 ANQGSEA. This CDR3 is built from 12 residues. The V gene end was trimmed by 7 bases and the J gene end by 1 base; junction bases not matched to a gene: 2. DNA for the CDR3: TGCAGCGCCCAGGGGGGCACAGATACGCAGTATTTT. This gives the protein CSAQGGTDTQYF.

This clone was counted once. J is TRBJ2-7 and V is TRBV14; TRBD2 matches at 11 bases. Germline loops: CDR1 SGHDN, CDR2 FVKESK. The CDR3 runs 16 residues. After removal of 4 bases from V and 0 bases from J, the junction contained 5 bases not matched to a gene. The CDR3 nucleotides read TGTGCCAGCAGCCCTCTCGGACTAGCGGGCTCCTACGAGCAGTACTTC. It codes for CASSPLGLAGSYEQYF.

The DNA for the CDR3 is TGTGCCAGCAGTGAGCCTAGCGCCCTCCAAGAGACCCAGTACTTC. Residues: CASSEPSALQETQYF. The chain employs TRBV2 and TRBJ2-5; D is perhaps TRBD2 (6 bases). From germline, CDR1 is SNHLY and CDR2 FYNNEI. Between the trimmed V and J ends, which lost 3 bases and 1 base, there was a span of 12 bases. The CDR3 runs to 15 residues.

The chain combines TRBV3-1 (or the pseudogene TRBV3-2) with TRBJ2-1; 9 nucleotides agree with TRBD2. This CDR3 contains 16 residues. V dropped 4 bases and J dropped 3; count of bases not matched to a gene: 7. Germline V CDR1 and CDR2: LGHDT, YNNKEL (reference sequence). CDR3 DNA: TGTGCCAGCAGCCGGACTAGCGCCTCGAACTACAATGAGCAGTTCTTC. This codes for CASSRTSASNYNEQFF.

CDR3 in amino acids: CASSRPGQGTNEQYF. The CDR3 DNA reads as TGTGCCAGCAGCCGACCGGGACAGGGGACGAACGAGCAGTACTTC. The chain combines TRBV6-2 or TRBV6-3 with TRBJ2-7; 10 bases map to TRBD1. CDR3 length equals 15 residues. Trimming at V came to 6 bases and at J to 5 bases, leaving 10 bases not matched to a gene. Germline CDR1 MNHEY, CDR2 SVGEGT.

On this clone itself: The sample carries other DNA sequences with the same CDR3. The chain carries TRBV29-1 and TRBJ1-2; weak D call: TRBD1 (6 bases). V was pared by 3 bases and J by 8 bases, with 7 bases between. Germline V lookup: CDR1 SQVTM, CDR2 ANQGSEA. CDR3 length: 10 residues. As DNA, the CDR3 is TGCAGCGTTGATAGGGGGGGCTACACCTTC. Amino acid sequence: CSVDRGGYTF.

This rearrangement joins TRBV7-3 to TRBJ2-1, with TRBD2 as a possible D gene (6 bases). The CDR3 runs to 15 residues. Trimming pared 5 bases from V and 3 bases from J, leaving 14 bases between. In germline, CDR1 is SGHTA, CDR2 FQGTGA. The CDR3 DNA sequence: TGTGCCAGCAGCCCCGACGCGGGAAACTACAATGAGCAGTTCTTC. Amino acid sequence: CASSPDAGNYNEQFF.

This clone has only a few counts. This rearrangement joins TRBV5-5 to TRBJ1-5; D may be TRBD1 (6 bases). The ends were cut back, 4 bases at V and 7 bases at J, with 15 bases in the middle. The CDR3 has 14 residues. Germline V gene lookup returns CDR1 SGHKS and CDR2 YYEKEE (reference sequence). The CDR3 region has the DNA TGTGCCAGCAGCGGCACAGGGAGTCGCCAGCCCCAGCATTTT. This encodes CASSGTGSRQPQHF.

The chain uses TRBV19 and TRBJ2-2, with 7 nucleotides matching TRBD2. The CDR3 has 14 amino acids. The junction had 6 bases not matched to a gene; V was cut back by 9 bases and J by 2 bases. CDR1 is LNHDA and CDR2 is SQIVND in the germline V gene (reference sequence). The chain's CDR3 is CASRLAPNTGELFF. As DNA, the CDR3 is TGTGCCAGCAGACTAGCCCCCAACACCGGGGAGCTGTTTTTT.

This chain joins TRBV5-1 and TRBJ2-7, with D possibly TRBD2 on 6 matching bases. Trimming cost V 0 bases and J 7 bases, with 20 bases left between them. This CDR3 is built from 16 residues. The germline CDR1 and CDR2 sequences are SGHRS and YFSETQ. CDR3 amino acids: CASSLVVAAPREEQYF. The CDR3 nucleotides are TGCGCCAGCAGCTTGGTAGTAGCGGCTCCTCGTGAGGAGCAGTACTTC.

The rearrangement uses TRBV4-3 and TRBJ1-2; a weak D match, TRBD1 (6 bases). The CDR3 totals 14 residues. CDR1 and CDR2 (germline): LGHNA, YSLEER. The germline V and J ends were trimmed by 1 base and 2 bases, with 8 bases remaining between them. The CDR3 DNA sequence: TGCGCCAGCAGCCAAGGGACAGCGAACTATGGCTACACCTTC. It yields the protein CASSQGTANYGYTF.